Reported below is one T cell receptor (beta chain). Its target antigen remains unknown. Base qualities are missing; no much larger clone stands one base away. This sample stems from a study of response to subunit inactivated influenza vaccine (dated by TCRdb to 2016 to 2019). Study-wide context: The study used deep quantitative T cell receptor repertoire profiling to track responses to a trivalent subunit inactivated influenza vaccine. Paper-wide results and their limitations: It was suggested by the authors that each seasonal influenza vaccination may recruit only a limited number of new T cells.

Including cysteine and phenylalanine, the CDR3 has 13 amino acids. CDR3 DNA is the only sequence kept; it has 39 bases, read in frame from the first base. After removal of 6 bases from V and 5 bases from J, the junction retains 7 bases not matched to a gene. Library preparation was by RT-PCR. Reads for this sample came from an Illumina HiSeq 2500. TCRdb reprocessed the public reads (quality trimming at Q25 with fastp, clone calling with MiXCR) and kept in-frame beta chains. Each entry is one CDR3 protein sequence, shown with its most common DNA and genes. This sample gives 500,000 to 600,000 distinct CDR3 sequences in total; more than 15% of them show up just once. The ten largest make up 3% of the sample.

The specimen comprised CD4+ T cells sorted from PBMCs, sampled less than 30 months after vaccination. The clonotype originates from a man aged 50 to 69 who received an inactivated influenza vaccine. Donor details come from another sample of the same person, matched by shared clones. The chain links TRBV12-3 or TRBV12-4 with TRBJ2-7, with 7 middle bases fitting TRBD1. This receptor has the CDR3 CASRSDRFNEQYF. The DNA sequence follows: TGTGCCAGCAGGTCGGACAGGTTCAACGAGCAGTACTTC.